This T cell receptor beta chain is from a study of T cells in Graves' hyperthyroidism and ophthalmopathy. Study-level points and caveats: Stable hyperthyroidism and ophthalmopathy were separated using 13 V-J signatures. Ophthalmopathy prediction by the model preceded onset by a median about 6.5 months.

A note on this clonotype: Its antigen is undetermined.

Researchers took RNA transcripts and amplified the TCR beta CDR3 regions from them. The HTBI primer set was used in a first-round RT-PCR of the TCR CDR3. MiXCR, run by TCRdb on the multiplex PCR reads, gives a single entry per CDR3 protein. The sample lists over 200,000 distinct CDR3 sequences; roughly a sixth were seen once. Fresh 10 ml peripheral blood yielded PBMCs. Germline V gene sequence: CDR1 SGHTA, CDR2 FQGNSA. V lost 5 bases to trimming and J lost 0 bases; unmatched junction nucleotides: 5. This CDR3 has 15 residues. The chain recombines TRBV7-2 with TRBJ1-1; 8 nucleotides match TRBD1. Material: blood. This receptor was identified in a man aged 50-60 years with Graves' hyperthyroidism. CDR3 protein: CASSPQQGVNTEAFF. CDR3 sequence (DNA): TGTGCCAGCAGCCCCCAACAGGGGGTGAACACTGAAGCTTTCTTT.